This T cell receptor beta chain derives from a study of cytotoxic CD8 clonotypes in ibrutinib-treated CLL (dated by TCRdb to the early 2020s). Background on the whole study: The cohort included roughly 15 treatment-naive and approximately twelve relapsed/refractory patients; about 18 were IGHV unmutated. On average, each sample yielded approximately 250,000 productive templates and tens of thousands of productive rearrangements. Cryopreserved peripheral blood mononuclear cells were collected at three points: before therapy, at response, and at either sustained remission or disease progression. Response samples were obtained after a median of 12 months of treatment, with a range of roughly 6 to 40 months. Longitudinal samples were available for 26 of the 86 trial participants. Responses were partial in 24 patients and complete in 2; after median about 63 months follow-up, around 15 stayed in remission and about 12 progressed. On the study overall, not on this receptor specifically: At baseline, clonality was higher than in age-matched healthy donors and showed a strong correlation with circulating CD8+ T-cell counts. Public clonotypes were rare and either shrank or stayed stable during treatment, and the rise in clonality at ibrutinib response reflected expansion of private clonotypes. Clonality rose at ibrutinib response, remained stable during sustained remission, and dropped back toward baseline at progression. Sampling times were not matched between patients in sustained remission and patients whose disease was progressing, and lymph node repertoires were not examined.

This clone was seen a few times. Its antigen is unknown. Per-base quality was not reported, and no clone a single base away is much larger than it. For TCR beta library preparation, approximately 2 micrograms of genomic DNA were isolated from cryopreserved PBMCs. High-throughput TCR beta sequencing was performed on longitudinal blood samples from CLL patients receiving ibrutinib monotherapy. The patients took part in an open-label, single-center phase 2 trial of ibrutinib monotherapy. The CDR3, from cysteine to phenylalanine, totals 12 residues. Just CDR3 DNA is preserved here, 36 bases in frame from base 1. The CDR1 and CDR2 encoded by the germline V gene are SGDLS and YYNGEE. V loses 0 bases, J loses 5 bases, and the germline ends lie 6 bases apart. A MiSeq instrument was used for deep resolution sequencing, which targeted depths ranging from 1 in 1 million up to 1 in 200,000 T cells, with coverage averaging 10x for each clonotype. The immunoSEQ hsTCRB Kit was used to generate the TCR beta libraries. The paper's processing steps were these. ImmunoSEQ Data Assistant and ImmunoSEQ Analyzer were used for data analysis, and V, D and J genes were assigned according to IMGT definitions. Clonality was computed as one minus normalized Shannon entropy of productive rearrangement frequencies, ranging from 0 to 1. Public clonotype analysis was restricted to overrepresented clonotypes comprising at least 0.05% of each patient's repertoire. About a dozen repertoires from age-matched healthy donors, obtained from immuneACCESS, served as clonality controls. What TCRdb holds here is the immuneACCESS table cut down to in-frame rearrangements. Part of the clones is not present; checked against another copy, under half of the missing clones reflect an unresolved V gene, and the others are unexplained. V, J and clone size reflect that table, while D and trimming were determined from the DNA. The sample table lists approximately 15,000 clones, approximately 60% of them with a count of one. The ten largest account for roughly 40% of the sample.

The chain joins TRBV9 to TRBJ2-7, with the D segment identity uncertain. This receptor was identified in a human donor with chronic lymphocytic leukemia. The source material was PBMCs, sampled before ibrutinib treatment. The DNA reads as follows: TGTGCCAGCAGCGTAGCAGGCGACGAGCAGTACTTC. It encodes CASSVAGDEQYF.